This TCR beta chain was captured in a study of cytomegalovirus exposure and HLA in healthy donors. Study findings and constraints: Serostatus for CMV was the only available immune exposure information.

As for this clone: The antigen remains unidentified.

CDR3 size: 15 residues. Germline V CDR1 and CDR2: SGHAT, FQNNGV. V trimming: 1 base; J trimming: 2 bases; junction bases outside the gene matches: 5. PCR amplification relied on 60 Vbeta primers (plus 13 Jbeta primers). The repertoire was sequenced with immunoSEQ multiplex PCR; TCRdb's copy has only in-frame clones and lacks some. The table has about 140,000 clones, about 80% seen once. This chain links TRBV11-2 with TRBJ2-7, with TRBD2 identical over 7 bases. The specimen was PBMCs. This clonotype was obtained from a female donor in good health and CMV-seronegative. The DNA of the CDR3 is TGTGCCAGCAGCTTAGGGGGGGGTGCAACCTACGAGCAGTACTTC. Amino acids: CASSLGGGATYEQYF.